This entry describes one T cell receptor (beta chain). Its cognate antigen has yet to be identified. One base away there is no much larger clone; base qualities are not given. The record originates from a study of blood T cell repertoires in COVID-19 (dated by TCRdb to 2018 to 2020). Study-level background: The collaborator samples originated in the United States, Italy and Spain and spanned the acute and convalescent phases of COVID-19. The dataset comprised deeply sampled blood TCRbeta repertoires from subjects exposed to, actively infected with, or recovered from COVID-19. Nearly every sample came with metadata listing a de-identified subject ID, COVID-19 status, age in years and sex. The prospective study material was composed of cDNA or gDNA derived from T cells, B-cell-depleted T cells, or PBMCs. The repertoires were made available in a free public database intended to serve as a resource for research on the immune response to SARS-CoV-2. Where available, HLA class I and class II types were taken from metadata supplied by the sample provider and were not determined by assay-based typing. Samples came from the ongoing ImmuneRACE study (first 160 participants) plus 1,254 subjects from 6 global collaborators. Study-level results and caveats: The quantity of clinical and demographic metadata differed by source and by participant and was supplied without curation.

V is pared back by 2 bases and J by 2 bases, with 2 bases lying between the germline termini. According to the germline V gene, CDR1 reads SGHNT and CDR2 reads YENEEA. Spanning cysteine to phenylalanine, the CDR3 consists of 12 amino acids. The retained sequence is limited to the CDR3, 36 bases, with the frame set at the first base. Enrolling through a virtual design, the prospective study's participants ranged in age from roughly 18 to 89 years and lived across approximately 25 United States geographic areas. Cohort assignment in the prospective study relied on participant-reported clinical history from a screening survey and a study questionnaire. Exposed participants had been in contact, within 2 weeks of entering the study, with a person who had a PCR-confirmed or clinician-diagnosed case of COVID-19. In the prospective study, mobile phlebotomists collected whole blood, serum and a nasopharyngeal or oropharyngeal swab from each participant. Over an approximately 2-month period, participants in the prospective study had the option of providing additional blood draws and questionnaires. Blood samples from the prospective study were shipped frozen or at room temperature prior to DNA extraction.

TCRbeta CDR3 regions were amplified from genomic DNA using the immunoSEQ Assay, a bias-controlled multiplex PCR. The authors' analysis ran thus. Within the assay, amplification of reference gene primers was used to estimate how many nucleated cells each sample contained. To quantify the absolute abundance of each unique TCRbeta CDR3 rearrangement, sequence reads were collapsed and filtered. Productive Simpson clonality was computed per sample as the square root of Simpson's diversity index over productive rearrangements. Entries here come from immuneACCESS through TCRdb and include only in-frame sequences with V and J called. Some clones fail to appear in such tables; in the studies checked, an unresolved V gene covers under half of the shortfall, and the cause of the remainder is unknown. V and J calls and clone size come straight from that table; D and trimming were deduced from the DNA. The sample has about 150,000 clones on record, over 80% of them singletons. The leading ten clones occupy about 5.2% of the sample.

The TCR comes from a man aged 65-85 years who had been exposed to COVID-19. Recombination connected TRBV11-3 to TRBJ2-3; the D gene lacks a confident call. Sequences were obtained from PBMCs or T cells enriched from blood (not recorded which). The CDR3 reads CASSLHTDTQYF. The DNA is TGTGCCAGCAGCTTACACACAGATACGCAGTATTTT.